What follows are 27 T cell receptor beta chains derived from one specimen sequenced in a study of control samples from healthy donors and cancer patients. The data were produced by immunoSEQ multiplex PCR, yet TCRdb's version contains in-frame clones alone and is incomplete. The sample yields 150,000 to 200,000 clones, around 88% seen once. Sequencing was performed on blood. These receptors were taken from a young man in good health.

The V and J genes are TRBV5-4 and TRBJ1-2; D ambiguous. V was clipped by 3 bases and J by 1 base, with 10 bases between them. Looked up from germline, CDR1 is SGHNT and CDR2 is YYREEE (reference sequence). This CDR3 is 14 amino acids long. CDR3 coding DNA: TGTGCCAGCAGCTGGAGAGGGAGTAACTATGGCTACACCTTC. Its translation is CASSWRGSNYGYTF.

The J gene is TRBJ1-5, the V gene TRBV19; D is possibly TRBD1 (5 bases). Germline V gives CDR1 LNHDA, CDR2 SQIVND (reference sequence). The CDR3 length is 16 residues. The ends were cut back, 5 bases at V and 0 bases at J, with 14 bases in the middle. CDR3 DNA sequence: TGTGCCAGTAGTTCAGCCCCGGGACCTAGCAATCAGCCCCAGCATTTT. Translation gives CASSSAPGPSNQPQHF. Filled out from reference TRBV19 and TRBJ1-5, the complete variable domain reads DGGITQSPKYLFRKEGQNVTLSCEQNLNHDAMYWYRQDPGQGLRLIYYSQIVNDFQKGDIAEGYSVSREKKESFPLTVTSAQKNPTAFYLCASSSAPGPSNQPQHFGDGTRLSIL.

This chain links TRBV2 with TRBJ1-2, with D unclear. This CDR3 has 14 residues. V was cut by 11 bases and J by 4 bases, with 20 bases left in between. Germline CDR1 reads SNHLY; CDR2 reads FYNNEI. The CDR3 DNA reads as TGTGCCGCCAGGAAGGCGGGTCTAGCCTATGGCTACACCTTC. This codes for CAARKAGLAYGYTF.

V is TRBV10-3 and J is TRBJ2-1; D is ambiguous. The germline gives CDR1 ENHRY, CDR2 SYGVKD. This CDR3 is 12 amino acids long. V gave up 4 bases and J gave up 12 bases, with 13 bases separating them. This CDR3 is CAISGNLMGQFF. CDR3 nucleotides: TGTGCCATCAGTGGAAATCTCATGGGGCAGTTCTTC.

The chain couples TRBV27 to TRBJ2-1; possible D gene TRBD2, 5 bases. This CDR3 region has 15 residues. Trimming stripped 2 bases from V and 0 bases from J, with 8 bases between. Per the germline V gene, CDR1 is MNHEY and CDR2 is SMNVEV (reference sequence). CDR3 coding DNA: TGTGCCAGCAGTTTAGTGGGGAGCTCCTACAATGAGCAGTTCTTC. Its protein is CASSLVGSSYNEQFF.

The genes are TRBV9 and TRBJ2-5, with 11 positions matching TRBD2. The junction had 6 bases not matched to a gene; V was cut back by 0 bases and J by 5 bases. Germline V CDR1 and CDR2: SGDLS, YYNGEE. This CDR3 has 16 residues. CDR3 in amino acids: CASSVAASGGWETQYF. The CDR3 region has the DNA TGTGCCAGCAGCGTAGCAGCTAGCGGGGGGTGGGAGACCCAGTACTTC.

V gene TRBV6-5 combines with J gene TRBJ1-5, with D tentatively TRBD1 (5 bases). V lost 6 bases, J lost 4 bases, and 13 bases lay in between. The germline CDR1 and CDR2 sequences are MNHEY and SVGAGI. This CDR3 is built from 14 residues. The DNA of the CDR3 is TGTGCCAGCAGCCGAACCAGGGAAAATCAGCCCCAGCATTTT. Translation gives CASSRTRENQPQHF.

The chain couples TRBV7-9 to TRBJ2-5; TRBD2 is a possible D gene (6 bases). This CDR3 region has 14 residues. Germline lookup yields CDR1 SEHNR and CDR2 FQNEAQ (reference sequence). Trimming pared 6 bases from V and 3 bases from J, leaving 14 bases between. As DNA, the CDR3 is TGTGCCAGCAGGGACCATGGCGGGGAAGAGACCCAGTACTTC. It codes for CASRDHGGEETQYF.

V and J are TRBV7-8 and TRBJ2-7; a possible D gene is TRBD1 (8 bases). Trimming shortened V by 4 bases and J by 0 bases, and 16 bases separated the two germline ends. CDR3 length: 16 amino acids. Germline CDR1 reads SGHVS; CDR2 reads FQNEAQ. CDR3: CASSSRQGRGSYEQYF. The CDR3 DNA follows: TGTGCCAGCAGCTCTCGACAGGGGAGGGGCTCCTACGAGCAGTACTTC.

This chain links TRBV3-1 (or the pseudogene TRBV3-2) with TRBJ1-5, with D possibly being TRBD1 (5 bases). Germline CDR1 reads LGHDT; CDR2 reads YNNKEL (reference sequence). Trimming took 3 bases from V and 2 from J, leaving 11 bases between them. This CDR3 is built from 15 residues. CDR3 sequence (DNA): TGTGCCAGCAGCCAGGGCCCGACAGGCAATCAGCCCCAGCATTTT. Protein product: CASSQGPTGNQPQHF.

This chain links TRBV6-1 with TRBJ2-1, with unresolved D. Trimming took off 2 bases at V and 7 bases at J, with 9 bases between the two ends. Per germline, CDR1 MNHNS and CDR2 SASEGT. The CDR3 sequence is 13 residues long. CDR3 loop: CASSEFIGNEQFF. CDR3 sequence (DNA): TGTGCCAGCAGTGAATTTATAGGGAATGAGCAGTTCTTC.

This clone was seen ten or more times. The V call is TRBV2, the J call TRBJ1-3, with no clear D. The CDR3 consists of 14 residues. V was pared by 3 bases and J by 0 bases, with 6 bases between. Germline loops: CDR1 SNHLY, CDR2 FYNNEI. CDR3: CASSDYYSGNTIYF. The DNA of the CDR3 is TGTGCCAGCAGTGACTACTACTCTGGAAACACCATATATTTT.

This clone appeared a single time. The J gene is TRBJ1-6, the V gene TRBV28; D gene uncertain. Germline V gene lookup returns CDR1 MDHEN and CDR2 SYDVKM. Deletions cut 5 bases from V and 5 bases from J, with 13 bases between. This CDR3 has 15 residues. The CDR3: CASSRAGRDNSPLHF. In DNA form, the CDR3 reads TGTGCCAGCAGTCGAGCGGGTCGAGATAATTCACCCCTCCACTTT.

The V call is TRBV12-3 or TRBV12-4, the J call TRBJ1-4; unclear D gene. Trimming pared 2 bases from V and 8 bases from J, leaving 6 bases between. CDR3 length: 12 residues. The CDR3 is CASSLRGEKLFF. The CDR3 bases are TGTGCCAGCAGTTTACGAGGGGAAAAACTGTTTTTT.

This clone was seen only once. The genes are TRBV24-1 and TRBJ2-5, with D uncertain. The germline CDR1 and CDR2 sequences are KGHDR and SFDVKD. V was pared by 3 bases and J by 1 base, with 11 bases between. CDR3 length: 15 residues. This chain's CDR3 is CATSDARRAQETQYF. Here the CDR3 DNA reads TGTGCCACCAGTGATGCGAGAAGGGCCCAAGAGACCCAGTACTTC.

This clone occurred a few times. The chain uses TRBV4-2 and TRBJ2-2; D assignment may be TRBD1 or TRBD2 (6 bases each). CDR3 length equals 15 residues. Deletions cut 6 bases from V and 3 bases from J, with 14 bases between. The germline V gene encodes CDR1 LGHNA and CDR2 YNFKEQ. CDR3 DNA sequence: TGTGCCAGCAGTGAGGGGGGAATCTACACCGGGGAGCTGTTTTTT. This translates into CASSEGGIYTGELFF.

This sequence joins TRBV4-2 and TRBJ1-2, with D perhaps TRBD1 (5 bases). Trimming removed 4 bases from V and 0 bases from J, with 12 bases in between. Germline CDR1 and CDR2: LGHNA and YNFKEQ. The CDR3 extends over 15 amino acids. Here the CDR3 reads CASSPDPGPNYGYTF. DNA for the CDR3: TGTGCCAGCAGCCCTGATCCAGGGCCTAACTATGGCTACACCTTC.

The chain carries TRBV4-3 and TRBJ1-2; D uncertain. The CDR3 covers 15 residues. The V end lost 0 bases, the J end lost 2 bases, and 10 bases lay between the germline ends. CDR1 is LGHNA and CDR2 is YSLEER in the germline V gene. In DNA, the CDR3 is TGCGCCAGCAGCCAAGATAGATGGTCGAACTATGGCTACACCTTC. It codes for CASSQDRWSNYGYTF.

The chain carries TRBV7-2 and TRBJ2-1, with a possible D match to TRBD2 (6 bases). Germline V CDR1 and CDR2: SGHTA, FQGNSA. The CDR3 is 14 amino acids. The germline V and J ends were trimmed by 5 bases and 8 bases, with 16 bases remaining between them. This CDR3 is CASSHREPPYEQFF. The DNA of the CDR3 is TGTGCCAGCAGCCACCGGGAGCCGCCATATGAGCAGTTCTTC.

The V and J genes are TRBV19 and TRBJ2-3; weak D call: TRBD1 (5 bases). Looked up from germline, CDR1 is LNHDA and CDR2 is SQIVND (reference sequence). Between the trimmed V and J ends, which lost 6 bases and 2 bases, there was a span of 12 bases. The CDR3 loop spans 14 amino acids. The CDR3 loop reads CASRVQVNTDTQYF. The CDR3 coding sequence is TGTGCCAGTAGGGTACAGGTTAACACAGATACGCAGTATTTT.

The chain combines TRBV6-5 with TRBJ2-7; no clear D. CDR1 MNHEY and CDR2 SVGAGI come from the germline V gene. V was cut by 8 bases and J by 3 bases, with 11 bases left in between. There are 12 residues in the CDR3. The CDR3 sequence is CASGNVNYEQYF. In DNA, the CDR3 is TGTGCCAGCGGTAACGTCAACTACGAGCAGTACTTC.

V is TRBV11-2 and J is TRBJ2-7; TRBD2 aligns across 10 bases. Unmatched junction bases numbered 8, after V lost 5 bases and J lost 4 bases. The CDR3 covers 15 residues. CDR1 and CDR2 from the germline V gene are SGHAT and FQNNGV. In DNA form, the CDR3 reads TGTGCCAGCAGCCCCTTAGCGGGGGGCGGGTACGAGCAGTACTTC. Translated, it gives CASSPLAGGGYEQYF.

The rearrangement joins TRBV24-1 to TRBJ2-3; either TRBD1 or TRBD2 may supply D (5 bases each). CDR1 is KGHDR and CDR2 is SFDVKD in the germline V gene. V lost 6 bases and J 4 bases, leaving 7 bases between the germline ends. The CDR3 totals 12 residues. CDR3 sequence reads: CATSPGPDTQYF. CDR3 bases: TGTGCCACCAGTCCGGGACCAGATACGCAGTATTTT.

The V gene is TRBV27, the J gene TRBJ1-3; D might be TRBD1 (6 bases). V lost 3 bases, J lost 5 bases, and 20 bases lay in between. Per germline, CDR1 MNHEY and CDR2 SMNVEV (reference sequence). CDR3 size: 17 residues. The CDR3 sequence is CASSLGRPGTTRNTIYF. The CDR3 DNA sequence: TGTGCCAGCAGTTTGGGACGCCCTGGGACAACCAGAAACACCATATATTTT.

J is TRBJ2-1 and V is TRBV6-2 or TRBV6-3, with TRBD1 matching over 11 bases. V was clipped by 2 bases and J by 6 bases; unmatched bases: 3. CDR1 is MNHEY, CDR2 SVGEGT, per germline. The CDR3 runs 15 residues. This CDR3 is CASSYVGTGGNEQFF. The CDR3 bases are TGTGCCAGCAGTTACGTTGGGACAGGGGGCAATGAGCAGTTCTTC.

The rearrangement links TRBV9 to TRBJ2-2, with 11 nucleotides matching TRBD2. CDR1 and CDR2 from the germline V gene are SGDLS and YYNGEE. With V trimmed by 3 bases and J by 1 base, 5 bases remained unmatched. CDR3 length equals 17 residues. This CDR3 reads CASSATSGGMNTGELFF. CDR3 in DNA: TGTGCCAGCAGCGCAACTAGCGGGGGTATGAACACCGGGGAGCTGTTTTTT.

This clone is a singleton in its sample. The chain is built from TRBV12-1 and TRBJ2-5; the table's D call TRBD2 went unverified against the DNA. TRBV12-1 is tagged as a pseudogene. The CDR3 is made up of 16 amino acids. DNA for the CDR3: TGTGCCAGCACCTATAGCGGGGGGATCGACCAAGAGACCCAGTACTTC. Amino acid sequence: CASTYSGGIDQETQYF.